The clone carrying this T cell receptor (beta chain) has a count of ten or more. Its antigen is unidentified. From 400 to 450 ng of RNA, a library with molecular barcoded alpha/delta and beta/gamma adaptors was made. MiXCR was run by TCRdb on the reads, yielding one entry per CDR3 protein. The sample includes around 50,000 distinct CDR3 sequences, 20% to 25% of them seen just once. The record originates from a study of read filtering for tumor transcriptome and immune sequencing. As for the study in general: Mean patient age was about 66 years, range about 45 to 85; approximately 17 male, roughly 14 female. Per sample, TCR-region reads ranged about 4 to 11 million by IR-seq, roughly 85 to 1,400 by RNA-seq.

Study outcomes and limitations: Sorted CD138-negative bone marrow cells were not purified T cells.

V shed 2 bases and J 0 bases; nucleotides not matched to a gene: 3. CDR1 is SGHRS, CDR2 YFSETQ, per germline. This CDR3 has 16 residues. The chain combines TRBV5-1 with TRBJ1-1; 11 bases are a match to TRBD1. The TCR was taken from a donor aged 40 or older with multiple myeloma. The sample taken for sequencing was a population of CD138-negative cells sorted from bone marrow. The CDR3 protein is CASSLGQGAVNTEAFF. The CDR3 DNA reads as TGCGCCAGCAGCTTAGGACAGGGGGCGGTGAACACTGAAGCTTTCTTT.